A selection of T cell receptor beta chains follows, all from one sample in a study of pediatric ulcerative colitis. Assay: immunoSEQ multiplex PCR; the TCRdb copy retains only in-frame clones and omits some. The sample has about 15,000 clones; 70% to 90% are singletons. Sequenced: blood. These receptors were collected from a boy aged 10-17 years with moderate ulcerative colitis. Each CDR3 is given with its conserved first and last residue. Fields, in order: V gene, D gene, clone size, J gene, CDR3 DNA, CDR3 protein. The D gene is left open where the match is weak. Expanded clones are given a class, and other clones once, few, many or no size at all.

TRBV27	-	-	TRBJ1-1	TGTGCCAGCAGTTTGGAAAAGGGGACTGAAGCTTTCTTT	CASSLEKGTEAFF
TRBV7-3	-	few	TRBJ1-6	TGTGCCAGCAGCTTAATACGTTACTCACCCCTCCACTTT	CASSLIRYSPLHF
TRBV12-5	-	-	TRBJ2-1	TGTGCTAGTGGTTTGCAGGATGGGTACAATGAGCAGTTCTTC	CASGLQDGYNEQFF
TRBV19	-	-	TRBJ1-1	TGTGCCAGTACGGACAGATGGGTCACGAACACTGAAGCTTTCTTT	CASTDRWVTNTEAFF
TRBV10-3	TRBD2	-	TRBJ2-1	TGTGCCACGACTAGCGGGGACTACAATGAGCAGTTCTTC	CATTSGDYNEQFF
TRBV30	-	-	TRBJ2-3	TGTGCCTGGAGTCCCGGATCCTCGAGCACAGATACGCAGTATTTT	CAWSPGSSSTDTQYF
TRBV12-5	-	-	TRBJ1-2	TGTGCTAGTGGTTTTGAACTCGGGTCTGACCACACCTTC	CASGFELGSDHTF
TRBV5-5	TRBD1	-	TRBJ1-2	TGTGCCAGCAGCCTGGGGCAGGGGACAGGGGCATACTATGGCTACACCTTC	CASSLGQGTGAYYGYTF
TRBV4-1	-	-	TRBJ2-3	TGCGCCAGCAGTGACGAAACGTGGGGGCAGCGGGACACAGATACGCAGTATTTT	CASSDETWGQRDTDTQYF
TRBV6-5	TRBD2	-	TRBJ2-5	TGTGCCAGCAGTTATGGGGGACTAGCGCAAGAGACCCAGTACTTC	CASSYGGLAQETQYF
TRBV7-9	-	-	TRBJ2-1	TGTGCCAGCAGCTTAGCCCGCGGGTCCGAATACAATGAGCAGTTCTTC	CASSLARGSEYNEQFF
TRBV19	-	-	TRBJ1-1	TGTGCCAGTACCAAACCCCGGCAGGGGAACACTGAAGCTTTCTTT	CASTKPRQGNTEAFF
TRBV7-9	-	-	TRBJ2-5	TGTGCCAGCAGCTTTTCCGAGAGGGCAATTTTCGAGACCCAGTACTTC	CASSFSERAIFETQYF
TRBV6-4	-	once	TRBJ2-1	TGTGCCAGCAGTGACATAAAAGGTTGGCCGCGGCTATTCTTC	CASSDIKGWPRLFF
TRBV15	-	-	TRBJ2-7	TGTGCCACCAGCAGAGATAGCCGGGTGGTGAGCCACGAGCAGTACTTC	CATSRDSRVVSHEQYF
TRBV9	-	-	TRBJ2-1	TGTGCCAGCAGCGGGCCCCGGGCGAGGAACTACAATGAGCAGTTCTTC	CASSGPRARNYNEQFF
TRBV6-4	-	-	TRBJ2-1	TGTGCCAGCAGTGATACCGGACACGCTCCCGATTTTTACAATGAGCAGTTCTTC	CASSDTGHAPDFYNEQFF
TRBV27	-	-	TRBJ1-4	TGTGCCAGCAGTTCCTCGGCGGGAGGACGCGAAAAACTGTTTTTT	CASSSSAGGREKLFF
TRBV6-6	-	-	TRBJ2-7	TGTGCCAGCAGTCAGGGGGCGGGAGAGTACGAGCAGTACTTC	CASSQGAGEYEQYF
TRBV27	-	few	TRBJ1-6	TGTGCCAGCAGTTTACTGACAGGTGTCCCACCCCTCCACTTT	CASSLLTGVPPLHF
TRBV7-9	-	-	TRBJ2-5	TGTGCCAGCAGCTCGGGACTTGCGTACCAAGAGACCCAGTACTTC	CASSSGLAYQETQYF
TRBV6-1	-	-	TRBJ1-3	TGTGCCAGCCGAGCCGACGGAAACACCATATATTTT	CASRADGNTIYF
TRBV6-1	-	-	TRBJ2-7	TGTGCCAGCAGACGGGGGGCAGGCAGCTCCTACGAGCAGTACTTC	CASRRGAGSSYEQYF
TRBV7-9	-	-	TRBJ2-3	TGTGCCAGCAGCTCAGGGAGCACAGATACGCAGTATTTT	CASSSGSTDTQYF
TRBV5-1	-	-	TRBJ2-3	TGCGCCAGCAGCACAGGCACAGATACGCAGTATTTT	CASSTGTDTQYF
TRBV28	-	-	TRBJ2-3	TGTGCCAGCAGTACAGAAAAGCGACCAGATACGCAGTATTTT	CASSTEKRPDTQYF
TRBV7-9	-	-	TRBJ2-7	TGTGCCAGCAGCCACACAGGGAACTCCTACGAGCAGTACTTC	CASSHTGNSYEQYF
TRBV7-9	TRBD1	-	TRBJ2-3	TGTGCCAGCAGCTTAGTCCCCCAGGGGGCTACGACAAGGACAGATACGCAGTATTTT	CASSLVPQGATTRTDTQYF
TRBV9	-	medium-sized	TRBJ1-1	TGTGCCAGCAGCGAGGGGGGACCTGAAGCTTTCTTT	CASSEGGPEAFF
TRBV11-2	-	-	TRBJ2-5	TGTGCCAGCAGCCTGTGGGGGGCGAGAGAGACCCAGTACTTC	CASSLWGARETQYF
TRBV14	-	-	TRBJ2-7	TGTGCCAGCAGCCAAGATCCGCGGGGGCGCGGGCACGAGCAGTACTTC	CASSQDPRGRGHEQYF
TRBV13	TRBD2	-	TRBJ2-5	TGTGCCAGCAGCCTCCTGACTAGCGGCAAGCCAGAGACCCAGTACTTC	CASSLLTSGKPETQYF
TRBV5-6	TRBD1	-	TRBJ1-1	TGTGCCAGCAGCCCCCGACAGGGGGCGACTGAAGCTTTCTTT	CASSPRQGATEAFF
TRBV7-2	-	-	TRBJ1-1	TGTGCCAGCAGCTTTAAGGTGGCGAACACTGAAGCTTTCTTT	CASSFKVANTEAFF
TRBV5-1	-	-	TRBJ1-2	TGCGCCAGCAGCTTGTCCCGGGACATAAATGGCTACACCTTC	CASSLSRDINGYTF
TRBV15	TRBD1	-	TRBJ2-7	TGTGCCACCAGCGCCCGGACAGGGGACGGGAACGAGCAGTACTTC	CATSARTGDGNEQYF
TRBV28	-	-	TRBJ1-5	TGTGCCAGCAGTTTGATTACTGGGGCTAATCAGCCCCAGCATTTT	CASSLITGANQPQHF
TRBV28	TRBD1	-	TRBJ2-3	TGTGCCAGCAGACCCATACTAGGACAGGGAATTTTTGCAGATACGCAGTATTTT	CASRPILGQGIFADTQYF
TRBV19	TRBD1	-	TRBJ2-7	TGTGCCAGTAGTATGGTGGACAGGGATGCCTACGAGCAGTACTTC	CASSMVDRDAYEQYF
TRBV20-1	-	-	TRBJ1-1	TGCAGTGCTAGACAGAGCACTGAAGCTTTCTTT	CSARQSTEAFF
TRBV5-4	TRBD2	-	TRBJ2-3	TGTGCCAGCAGGGAAGGCGGGAGGGTCACAGATACGCAGTATTTT	CASREGGRVTDTQYF
TRBV10-1	-	-	TRBJ2-2	TGCGCCAGCAGTGAGAGGGAGGCGGGGGAGCTGTTTTTT	CASSEREAGELFF
TRBV9	TRBD2	once	TRBJ2-5	TGTGCCAGCAGCATAGGTGGACTAGCGGGACAAGAGACCCAGTACTTC	CASSIGGLAGQETQYF
TRBV7-8	TRBD1	-	TRBJ1-2	TGTGCCAGCAGCTTAATGGGGACAGCTTACTATGGCTACACCTTC	CASSLMGTAYYGYTF
TRBV27	TRBD1	-	TRBJ1-1	TGTGCCAGCAGCCGAGGGACAGCGACCTTAACCACTGAAGCTTTCTTT	CASSRGTATLTTEAFF
TRBV28	TRBD2	-	TRBJ2-3	TGTGCCAGCAACCTCGGACTAGCTCAACCCGGCGGTACGCAGTATTTT	CASNLGLAQPGGTQYF
TRBV5-1	TRBD1	-	TRBJ2-7	TGCGCCAGCAGCTGGTTGACAGGGGCTACAAACTCCTACGAGCAGTACTTC	CASSWLTGATNSYEQYF
TRBV7-7	-	once	TRBJ2-5	TGTGCCAGCAGCCCGAATCCAGGGGCGGAGACCCAGTACTTC	CASSPNPGAETQYF
TRBV7-2	-	-	TRBJ1-1	TGTGCCAGCAGCTCAACAGGGACGAACACTGAAGCTTTCTTT	CASSSTGTNTEAFF
TRBV19	-	-	TRBJ2-2	TGTGCCAGTAGTATAGGAGCCTCAGGGGCGAACACCGGGGAGCTGTTTTTT	CASSIGASGANTGELFF
TRBV5-8	TRBD1	-	TRBJ1-2	TGTGCCAGCAGCTACTTACAGGGGGCCTATGGCTACACCTTC	CASSYLQGAYGYTF
TRBV19	-	-	TRBJ2-7	TGTGCCAGTAGTCCTCCCGCTTCCGGCTCGTCCCGTGGGGAGCAGTACTTC	CASSPPASGSSRGEQYF
TRBV11-3	TRBD2	-	TRBJ2-1	TGTGCCAGCAGCTCTTTAGCGGGAATAAACAATGAGCAGTTCTTC	CASSSLAGINNEQFF